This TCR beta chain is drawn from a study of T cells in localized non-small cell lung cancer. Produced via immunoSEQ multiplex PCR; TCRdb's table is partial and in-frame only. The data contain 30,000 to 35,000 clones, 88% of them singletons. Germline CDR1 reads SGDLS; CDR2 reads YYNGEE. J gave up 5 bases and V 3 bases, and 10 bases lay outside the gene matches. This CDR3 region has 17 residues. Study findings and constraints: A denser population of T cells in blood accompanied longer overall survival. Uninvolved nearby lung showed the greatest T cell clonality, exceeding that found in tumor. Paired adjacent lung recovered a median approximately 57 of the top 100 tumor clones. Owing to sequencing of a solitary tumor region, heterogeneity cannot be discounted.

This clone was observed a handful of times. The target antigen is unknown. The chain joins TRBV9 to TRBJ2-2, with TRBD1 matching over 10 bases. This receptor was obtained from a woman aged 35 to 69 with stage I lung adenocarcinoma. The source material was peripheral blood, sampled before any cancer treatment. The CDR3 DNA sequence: TGTGCCAGCAGCGGATCTTTGGACAGGGGGGATACCGGGGAGCTGTTTTTT. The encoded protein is CASSGSLDRGDTGELFF.